These T cell receptor beta chains were read from a single sample in a study of control samples from healthy donors and cancer patients. Here immunoSEQ multiplex PCR was the method, and the copy in TCRdb shows in-frame clones only, minus some. The data hold approximately 79,000 clones, with 70% to 90% observed a single time. Sequenced: blood. The origin of the receptors is a man in his forties or fifties in good health. Each CDR3 is given with its conserved first and last residue. Fields, in order: clone size, V gene, J gene, D gene, CDR3 protein, CDR3 DNA. D genes are given only for firm matches. The size of a clone is reported for some rows only, either as once, few or many, or as a class for expanded clones.

-	TRBV7-9	TRBJ1-1	-	CASSPRRGGNTEAFF	TGTGCCAGCAGCCCGCGGAGGGGGGGGAACACTGAAGCTTTCTTT
-	TRBV12-3/TRBV12-4	TRBJ1-5	-	CASSLQGREPQHF	TGTGCCAGCAGCCTACAGGGCCGAGAGCCCCAGCATTTT
-	TRBV2	TRBJ1-2	-	CASSMNYGYTF	TGTGCCAGCAGTATGAACTATGGCTACACCTTC
-	TRBV19	TRBJ1-6	-	CASSIGGSVNSPLHF	TGTGCCAGTAGTATAGGCGGCTCAGTAAATTCACCCCTCCACTTT
-	TRBV5-1	TRBJ2-5	-	CASSPNAQETQYF	TGCGCCAGCAGCCCGAACGCCCAAGAGACCCAGTACTTC
-	TRBV2	TRBJ2-5	-	CASSQGQPAETQYF	TGTGCCAGCAGTCAAGGACAACCAGCGGAGACCCAGTACTTC
-	TRBV30	TRBJ1-5	-	CAWTRGGRVGQPQHF	TGTGCCTGGACCCGCGGGGGGAGGGTAGGTCAGCCCCAGCATTTT
-	TRBV7-9	TRBJ2-7	-	CASSLFGRSTYEQYF	TGTGCCAGCAGCTTATTTGGACGCTCGACCTACGAGCAGTACTTC
-	TRBV2	TRBJ2-5	TRBD1	CASSPGQHQETQYF	TGTGCCAGCAGTCCGGGACAGCACCAAGAGACCCAGTACTTC
-	TRBV5-1	TRBJ2-3	-	CASRKGRDTDTQYF	TGCGCCAGCAGGAAGGGAAGAGACACAGATACGCAGTATTTT
-	TRBV3-1/TRBV3-2	TRBJ1-3	-	CASSQVRRFSGNTIYF	TGTGCCAGCAGCCAAGTACGTCGGTTCTCTGGAAACACCATATATTTT
-	TRBV19	TRBJ1-5	-	CASSTWLGAPVTPSNQPQHF	TGTGCCAGTAGTACATGGCTCGGGGCACCCGTCACTCCAAGCAATCAGCCCCAGCATTTT
once	TRBV5-1	TRBJ2-5	TRBD1	CASSLVYGQGMQETQYF	TGCGCCAGCAGCTTGGTGTATGGACAGGGGATGCAAGAGACCCAGTACTTC
-	TRBV5-6	TRBJ1-1	TRBD1	CASSLPPNRGPGTEAFF	TGTGCCAGCAGCTTACCGCCTAACAGGGGGCCTGGCACTGAAGCTTTCTTT
once	TRBV2	TRBJ1-1	-	CASTRGRPSEAFF	TGTGCCAGCACCCGTGGACGCCCTTCTGAAGCTTTCTTT
-	TRBV15	TRBJ2-7	-	CATSRWAQPTYEQYF	TGTGCCACCAGCAGGTGGGCACAACCCACCTACGAGCAGTACTTC
-	TRBV7-8	TRBJ2-3	-	CASSFGSGTDTQYF	TGTGCCAGCAGCTTCGGTTCTGGCACAGATACGCAGTATTTT
-	TRBV3-1/TRBV3-2	TRBJ2-3	-	CASSQRPLKTDTQYF	TGTGCCAGCAGCCAACGCCCCTTGAAAACAGATACGCAGTATTTT
-	TRBV6-5	TRBJ2-2	-	CASSYSSRVAGELFF	TGTGCCAGCAGTTACTCGTCCAGGGTCGCCGGGGAGCTGTTTTTT
few	TRBV4-1	TRBJ1-5	TRBD1	CASSPPDRGTHQPQHF	TGCGCCAGCAGCCCCCCGGACAGGGGGACCCATCAGCCCCAGCATTTT
-	TRBV5-6	TRBJ2-6	-	CASSLLGGAWANVLTF	TGTGCCAGCAGCTTGCTTGGGGGCGCTTGGGCCAACGTCCTGACTTTC
-	TRBV11-1	TRBJ2-7	-	CASSLGQAPYEQYF	TGTGCCAGCAGCTTAGGACAGGCACCCTACGAGCAGTACTTC
-	TRBV7-2	TRBJ1-3	-	CASSLAEADSGNTIYF	TGTGCCAGCAGCTTAGCGGAGGCGGACTCTGGAAACACCATATATTTT
-	TRBV5-1	TRBJ2-1	TRBD2	CASSLTSGTYNEQFF	TGCGCCAGCAGCTTAACTAGCGGTACCTACAATGAGCAGTTCTTC
-	TRBV7-8	TRBJ2-5	-	CASRTGGVRETQYF	TGTGCCAGCAGAACTGGGGGAGTTCGGGAGACCCAGTACTTC
once	TRBV19	TRBJ1-4	-	CASNLGQREEKLFF	TGTGCCAGTAATCTGGGGCAGAGGGAAGAAAAACTGTTTTTT
-	TRBV5-4	TRBJ2-3	-	CASSIRATDTQYF	TGTGCCAGCAGCATCAGGGCGACAGATACGCAGTATTTT
-	TRBV5-1	TRBJ2-1	-	CASSEGQPDNEQFF	TGCGCCAGCAGCGAGGGGCAGCCCGACAATGAGCAGTTCTTC
-	TRBV2	TRBJ2-1	TRBD2	CASSAGAGAAYNEQFF	TGTGCCAGCAGTGCTGGAGCGGGGGCCGCCTACAATGAGCAGTTCTTC
-	TRBV5-4	TRBJ1-5	-	CASSMEPSQPQHF	TGTGCCAGCAGCATGGAACCTTCCCAGCCCCAGCATTTT
-	TRBV7-2	TRBJ2-7	-	CASSSDVKWDEQYF	TGTGCCAGCAGCTCGGACGTAAAGTGGGACGAGCAGTACTTC